This T cell receptor beta chain derives from a study of OX40 agonist ivuxolimab in advanced cancers. Across the study: Ivuxolimab, which is an agonistic anti-OX40 (CD134) antibody, was administered to the patients. There were three patients with partial responses, one having hepatocellular carcinoma and two cutaneous melanoma. Regarding the study as a whole: CD4+ T cells averaged fewer expanded clones than CD8+ T cells.

Remarks on this clone: Its antigen remains unknown.

The CDR3 length is 16 residues. With 6 bases removed from V and 2 bases from J, the gap between germline ends came to 19 bases. Germline V CDR1 and CDR2: KGHSH, LQKENI. Method: immunoSEQ multiplex PCR; TCRdb's copy keeps in-frame clones and lacks some. Among 50,000 to 85,000 clones listed, about 90% were seen once. V is TRBV18 and J is TRBJ2-5; no firm D call. This specimen was CD4+ or CD8+ T cells sorted from blood, taken in a trial of the OX40 agonist ivuxolimab. The TCR comes from an adult with an advanced solid tumor such as melanoma, head and neck, liver or kidney cancer. DNA of the CDR3: TGTGCCAGCTCCACTACTTTGCACAACCAACAAGAGACCCAGTACTTC. Protein: CASSTTLHNQQETQYF.